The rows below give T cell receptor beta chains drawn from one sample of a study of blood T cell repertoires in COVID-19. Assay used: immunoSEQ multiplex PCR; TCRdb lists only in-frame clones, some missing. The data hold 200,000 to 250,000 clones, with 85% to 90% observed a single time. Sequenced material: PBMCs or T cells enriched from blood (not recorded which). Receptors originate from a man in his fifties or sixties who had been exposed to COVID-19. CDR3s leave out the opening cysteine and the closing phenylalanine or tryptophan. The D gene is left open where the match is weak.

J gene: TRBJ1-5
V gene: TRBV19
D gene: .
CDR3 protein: ASSIVGAPVANQPQH

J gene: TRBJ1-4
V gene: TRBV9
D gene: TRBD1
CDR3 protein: ASSRGTGGTNEKLF

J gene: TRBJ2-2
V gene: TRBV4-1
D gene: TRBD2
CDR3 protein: ASSLIRLAGGPVTGELF

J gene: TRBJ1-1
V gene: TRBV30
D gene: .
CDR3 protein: AWSVIGGMAEAF

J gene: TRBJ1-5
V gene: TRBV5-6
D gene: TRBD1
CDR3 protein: ASSFRDRAYQPQH

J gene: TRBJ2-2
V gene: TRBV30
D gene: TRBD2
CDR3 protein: AWSPWEREGPRDTGELF

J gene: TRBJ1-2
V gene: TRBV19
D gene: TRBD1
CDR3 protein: ASRDPGQHNYGYT

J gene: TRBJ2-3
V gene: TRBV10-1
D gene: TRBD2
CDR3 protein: ASSEASGRSDTQY

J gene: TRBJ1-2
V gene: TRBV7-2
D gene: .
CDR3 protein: ASSLVTWGVNGYT

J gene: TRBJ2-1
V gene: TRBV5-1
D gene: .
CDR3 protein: ASSRLGGLSYNEQF

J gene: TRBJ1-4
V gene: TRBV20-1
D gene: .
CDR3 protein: SARQEKLF

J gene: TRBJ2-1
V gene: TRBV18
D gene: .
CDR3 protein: ASSPNYYNEQF

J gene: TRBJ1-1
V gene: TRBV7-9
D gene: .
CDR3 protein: ASIILSGNTEAF

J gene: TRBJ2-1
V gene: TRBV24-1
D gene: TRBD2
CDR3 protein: ATSPGGGSSSYNEQF

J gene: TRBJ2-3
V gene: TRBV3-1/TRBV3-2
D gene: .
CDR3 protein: ASSLRAASTDTQY

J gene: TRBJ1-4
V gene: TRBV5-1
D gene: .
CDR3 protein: ASSSGGTSNEKLF

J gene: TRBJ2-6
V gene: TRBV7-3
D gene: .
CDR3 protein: ASSFPGSGANVLT

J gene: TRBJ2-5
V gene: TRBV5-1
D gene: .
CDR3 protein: ASSSQGTQETQY

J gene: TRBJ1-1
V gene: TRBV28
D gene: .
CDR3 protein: ASSPPRQGAEAF

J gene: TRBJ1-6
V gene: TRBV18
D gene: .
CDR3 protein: ASSPELISPLH

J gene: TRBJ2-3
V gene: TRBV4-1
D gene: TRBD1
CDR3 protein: ASSRDSHNTDTQY

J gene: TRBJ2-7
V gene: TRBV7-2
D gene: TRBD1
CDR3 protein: ASSLIPHRGYEQY

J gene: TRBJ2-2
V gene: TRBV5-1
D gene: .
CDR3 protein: ASSLVEATGELF

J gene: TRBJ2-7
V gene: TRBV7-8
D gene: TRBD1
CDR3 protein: ASSPRTGFDEQY

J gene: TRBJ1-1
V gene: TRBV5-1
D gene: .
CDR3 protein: ASSPQELSRAEAF

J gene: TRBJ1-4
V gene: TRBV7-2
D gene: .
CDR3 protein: ASSLGQGREKLF

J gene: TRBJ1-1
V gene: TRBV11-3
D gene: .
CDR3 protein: ASSLVGGFLSTEAF

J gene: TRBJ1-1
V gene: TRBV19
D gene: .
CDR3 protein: ATRQLMNTEAF

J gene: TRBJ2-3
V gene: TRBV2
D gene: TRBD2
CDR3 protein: ASSVRTSGRAVLDTQY

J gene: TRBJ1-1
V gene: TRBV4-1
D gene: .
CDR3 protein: ASSQVAGFLTEAF

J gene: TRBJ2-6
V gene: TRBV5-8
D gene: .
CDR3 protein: ASSARAGRNFGANVLT

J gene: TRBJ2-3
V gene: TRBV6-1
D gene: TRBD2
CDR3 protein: ASSGRLAGGRADFTDTQY

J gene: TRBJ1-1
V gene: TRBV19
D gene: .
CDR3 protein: ASRALGGNTEAF

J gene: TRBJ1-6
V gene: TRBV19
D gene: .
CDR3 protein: ASSTTANSPLH

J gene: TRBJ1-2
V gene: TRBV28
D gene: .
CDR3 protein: ASSLLGGYYGYT

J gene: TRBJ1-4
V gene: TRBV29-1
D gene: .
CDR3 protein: SVGVQTNEKLF

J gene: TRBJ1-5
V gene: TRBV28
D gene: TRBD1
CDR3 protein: ASSYFGQGHQPQH

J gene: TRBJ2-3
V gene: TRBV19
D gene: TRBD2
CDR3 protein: ASSIARTSATTDTQY

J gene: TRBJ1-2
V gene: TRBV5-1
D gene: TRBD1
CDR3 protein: ASSATGAVYGYT

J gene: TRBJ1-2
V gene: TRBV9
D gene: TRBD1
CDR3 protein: ASSVVGGVYGYT

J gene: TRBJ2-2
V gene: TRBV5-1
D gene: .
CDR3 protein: ASSLEGQGYGGELF

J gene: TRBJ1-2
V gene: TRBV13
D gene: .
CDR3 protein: ASSSPSHYGYT

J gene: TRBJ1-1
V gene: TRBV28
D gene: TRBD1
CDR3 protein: ASFGTGNLSTEAF

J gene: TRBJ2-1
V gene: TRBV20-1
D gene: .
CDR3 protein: SASRFWVRRETYNEQF

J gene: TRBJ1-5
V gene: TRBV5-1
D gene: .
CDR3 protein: ASSLQGRDQPQH

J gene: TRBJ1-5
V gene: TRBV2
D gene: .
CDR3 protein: ASREKDSGNQPQH

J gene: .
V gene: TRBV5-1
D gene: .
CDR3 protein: ASSRDPTEELF

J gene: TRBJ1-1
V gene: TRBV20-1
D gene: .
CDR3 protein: SPCRGTEAF

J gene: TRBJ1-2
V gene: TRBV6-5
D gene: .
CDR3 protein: ASSYWNRDGYT

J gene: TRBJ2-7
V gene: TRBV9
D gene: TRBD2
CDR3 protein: ASSLTSGANQY

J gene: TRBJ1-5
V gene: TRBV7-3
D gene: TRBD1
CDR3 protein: ASSLFPGGISNQPQH

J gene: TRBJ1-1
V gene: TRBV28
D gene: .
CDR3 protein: ASSLNRWSGGVTEAF

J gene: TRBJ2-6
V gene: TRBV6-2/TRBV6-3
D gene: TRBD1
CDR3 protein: ASSDRAGANVLT

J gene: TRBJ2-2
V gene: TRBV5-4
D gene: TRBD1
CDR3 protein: ASSPRAGGNTGELF

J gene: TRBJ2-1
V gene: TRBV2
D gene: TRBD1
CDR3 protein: ASVRDRGVKNEQF

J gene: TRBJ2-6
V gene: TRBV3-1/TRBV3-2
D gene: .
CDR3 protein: ASSQDLFSGANVLT

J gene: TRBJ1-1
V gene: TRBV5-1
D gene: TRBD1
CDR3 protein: ASSRMPTGGSTEAF

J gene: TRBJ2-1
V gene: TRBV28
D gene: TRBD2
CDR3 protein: ASSLTSGGTNEQF